A selection of T cell receptor beta chains follows, all from one sample in a study of T cells expressing NK-cell markers. TCRdb reprocessed the 5' RACE reads, with one entry per CDR3 protein and no DNA. This sample's table has fewer than 40,000 distinct CDR3 sequences. Sequenced sample: blood T cells: a sorted CD56 or NKG2C T cell subset, CD4+ or CD8+ T cells, or bulk PBMC T cells (not recorded which). These receptors were taken from a woman aged 18 to 75 in good health. Both conserved end residues are part of each CDR3. Each record gives: V gene, J gene, clone size, CDR3 protein. Some rows have no size entry. The others give once, few or many, or a class for an expanded clone.

v_gene: TRBV11-2
j_gene: TRBJ2-5
abundance: -
CDR3aa: CASSLEEDRVAETQYF

v_gene: TRBV15
j_gene: TRBJ2-2
abundance: -
CDR3aa: CATSRESMRGELFF

v_gene: TRBV7-9
j_gene: TRBJ2-7
abundance: -
CDR3aa: CASSLSGPRPSSYEQYF

v_gene: TRBV20-1
j_gene: TRBJ2-5
abundance: -
CDR3aa: CSARVGIWTSGETQYF

v_gene: TRBV12-3/TRBV12-4
j_gene: TRBJ1-2
abundance: -
CDR3aa: CASSPTGLLNYGYTF

v_gene: TRBV11-2
j_gene: TRBJ2-5
abundance: -
CDR3aa: CASSLAQLGTKETQYF

v_gene: TRBV12-5
j_gene: TRBJ2-4
abundance: -
CDR3aa: CASGSFTSDIQYF

v_gene: TRBV7-8
j_gene: TRBJ2-2
abundance: -
CDR3aa: CASSPFSGTNTGELFF

v_gene: TRBV2
j_gene: TRBJ2-7
abundance: -
CDR3aa: CASSGLGIYEQYF

v_gene: TRBV6-6
j_gene: TRBJ1-5
abundance: -
CDR3aa: CAAAQYSNQPQHF

v_gene: TRBV5-1
j_gene: TRBJ1-2
abundance: -
CDR3aa: CASSEGGGQDYGYTF

v_gene: TRBV12-5
j_gene: TRBJ2-1
abundance: -
CDR3aa: CASGFPLADLANEQFF

v_gene: TRBV19
j_gene: TRBJ1-5
abundance: -
CDR3aa: CATQGRAFNQPQHF

v_gene: TRBV7-9
j_gene: TRBJ1-4
abundance: -
CDR3aa: CASSLSTGDEKLFF

v_gene: TRBV7-9
j_gene: TRBJ2-7
abundance: -
CDR3aa: CASSSRGGTYEQYF

v_gene: TRBV11-2
j_gene: TRBJ1-4
abundance: -
CDR3aa: CASSLVGQQKLFF

v_gene: TRBV4-2
j_gene: TRBJ2-3
abundance: -
CDR3aa: CASSQDPITAGTDTQYF

v_gene: TRBV24-1
j_gene: TRBJ2-3
abundance: -
CDR3aa: CATSDPGQDSTDTQYF

v_gene: TRBV24-1
j_gene: TRBJ2-1
abundance: -
CDR3aa: CATSDFRDDPYNEQFF

v_gene: TRBV7-9
j_gene: TRBJ2-7
abundance: -
CDR3aa: CASSFPPGIAEYEQYF

v_gene: TRBV2
j_gene: TRBJ2-1
abundance: -
CDR3aa: CASSEGLAGGDEQFF

v_gene: TRBV10-3
j_gene: TRBJ2-7
abundance: -
CDR3aa: CAIRGTQSSYEQYF

v_gene: TRBV6-2/TRBV6-3
j_gene: TRBJ2-1
abundance: -
CDR3aa: CASSYQDWEQFF

v_gene: TRBV9
j_gene: TRBJ1-5
abundance: -
CDR3aa: CASSVGGVNQPQHF

v_gene: TRBV4-1
j_gene: TRBJ2-1
abundance: -
CDR3aa: CASSHHEGTNEQFF

v_gene: TRBV25-1
j_gene: TRBJ2-7
abundance: -
CDR3aa: CASSEGIPYEQYF

v_gene: TRBV20-1
j_gene: TRBJ1-1
abundance: -
CDR3aa: CSAREALIPGVREDRAEAFF

v_gene: TRBV10-3
j_gene: TRBJ2-1
abundance: -
CDR3aa: CAISESLLAGGSSYNEQFF

v_gene: TRBV9
j_gene: TRBJ2-3
abundance: -
CDR3aa: CASSVEGSGISTDTQYF

v_gene: TRBV12-3/TRBV12-4
j_gene: TRBJ2-7
abundance: -
CDR3aa: CASSWKTYEQYF

v_gene: TRBV29-1
j_gene: TRBJ1-2
abundance: -
CDR3aa: CSVGKGGPDPYGYTF

v_gene: TRBV6-1
j_gene: TRBJ2-7
abundance: -
CDR3aa: CASSEEAGGTGEQYF

v_gene: TRBV7-3
j_gene: TRBJ1-1
abundance: -
CDR3aa: CASSLSRAANTEAFF

v_gene: TRBV7-8
j_gene: TRBJ2-4
abundance: -
CDR3aa: CASSSSGGSAKNIQYF

v_gene: TRBV28
j_gene: TRBJ1-1
abundance: -
CDR3aa: CASSPGQPNTEAFF

v_gene: TRBV11-2
j_gene: TRBJ2-1
abundance: -
CDR3aa: CASSLDLSSYNEQFF

v_gene: TRBV29-1
j_gene: TRBJ2-7
abundance: -
CDR3aa: CSVVYGLYEQYF

v_gene: TRBV7-8
j_gene: TRBJ2-5
abundance: -
CDR3aa: CASSPLGQGFIETQYF

v_gene: TRBV10-3
j_gene: TRBJ2-2
abundance: -
CDR3aa: CAVGAGDILHPSNTGELFF

v_gene: TRBV7-8
j_gene: TRBJ1-5
abundance: medium-sized
CDR3aa: CASSLTASAQPQHF

v_gene: TRBV27
j_gene: TRBJ1-2
abundance: -
CDR3aa: CASSPPGAPYGYTF

v_gene: TRBV15
j_gene: TRBJ2-4
abundance: -
CDR3aa: CATSREGGTNIQYF

v_gene: TRBV18
j_gene: TRBJ2-1
abundance: -
CDR3aa: CASSPRNLAGGPEQFF

v_gene: TRBV4-1
j_gene: TRBJ2-7
abundance: -
CDR3aa: CASSPTWGNYEQYF

v_gene: TRBV4-1
j_gene: TRBJ2-7
abundance: -
CDR3aa: CASSQGRGGTGYEQYF

v_gene: TRBV3-1
j_gene: TRBJ2-1
abundance: -
CDR3aa: CASSSPKSSYNEQFF

v_gene: TRBV7-9
j_gene: TRBJ2-1
abundance: -
CDR3aa: CASSFPSPRSSYNEQFF

v_gene: TRBV12-3/TRBV12-4
j_gene: TRBJ1-1
abundance: -
CDR3aa: CASGQGFNTEAFF

v_gene: TRBV5-1
j_gene: TRBJ2-7
abundance: -
CDR3aa: CASSHPGRDAVYEQYF

v_gene: TRBV9
j_gene: TRBJ2-5
abundance: -
CDR3aa: CASSVASTRQETQYF

v_gene: TRBV5-1
j_gene: TRBJ1-4
abundance: -
CDR3aa: CASSLIGGGEEEKLFF

v_gene: TRBV7-6
j_gene: TRBJ2-7
abundance: -
CDR3aa: CASSPTTGKAQYEQYF

v_gene: TRBV3-1
j_gene: TRBJ2-7
abundance: -
CDR3aa: CASSQAIREDRPTYEQYF

v_gene: TRBV5-1
j_gene: TRBJ2-3
abundance: -
CDR3aa: CASSLAVRSTPTDTQYF

v_gene: TRBV20-1
j_gene: TRBJ1-1
abundance: -
CDR3aa: CSARVPGTDTEAFF

v_gene: TRBV28
j_gene: TRBJ2-7
abundance: -
CDR3aa: CASSSPGTGGWYEQYF

v_gene: TRBV4-1
j_gene: TRBJ2-5
abundance: -
CDR3aa: CASSQAEPGETQYF

v_gene: TRBV29-1
j_gene: TRBJ2-3
abundance: -
CDR3aa: CSVENSGRADTQYF

v_gene: TRBV27
j_gene: TRBJ2-7
abundance: -
CDR3aa: CASSPGLDNEQYF

v_gene: TRBV28
j_gene: TRBJ2-1
abundance: -
CDR3aa: CASSLPRVQYNEQFF